These 5 T cell receptor beta chains share one sample of origin, sequenced in a study of T cell repertoires in cytomegalovirus infection. In TCRdb, the reads were re-called with MiXCR into one record per CDR3 protein. The repertoire has about 450,000 distinct CDR3 sequences, under 40% of them found once; the top ten carry roughly 15%. Input material: PBMCs. Receptor source: a human donor in good health (CMV status not recorded). Some clones in this sample may be carry-over from other donors' samples.

This clonotype was found many times. DNA of the CDR3: TGTGCCAGCAGCTTAGCGGCAGGGGGCAGCTACAATGAGCAGTTCTTC. Translated: CASSLAAGGSYNEQFF. The rearrangement links TRBV7-2 to TRBJ2-1; 8 bases align to TRBD1. J lost 3 bases, V lost 0 bases, and 4 bases had no gene match. The CDR3 loop spans 16 amino acids. Germline assignment: CDR1 SGHTA and CDR2 FQGNSA.

This clonotype has at least ten counts. The chain couples TRBV7-2 to TRBJ1-1; D not resolved. CDR3 length equals 14 residues. Germline-derived CDR1 and CDR2 are SGHTA and FQGNSA. V lost 3 bases to trimming and J lost 1 base, with 9 bases between them. CDR3 residues: CASSLDLANTEAFF. The CDR3 DNA reads as TGTGCCAGCAGCTTGGACTTAGCGAACACTGAAGCTTTCTTT.

There are a few counts of this clonotype. This rearrangement joins TRBV5-6 to TRBJ2-7; perhaps TRBD1 as D (6 bases). This CDR3 region has 13 residues. CDR1 and CDR2 from the germline V gene are SGHDT and YYEEEE. V was cut by 3 bases and J by 2 bases, with 9 bases left in between. In DNA, the CDR3 is TGTGCCAGCAGCTGGGGACATGCCTACGAGCAGTACTTC. It codes for CASSWGHAYEQYF.

This clonotype showed up just a few times. The V call is TRBV2, the J call TRBJ2-3; TRBD2 matches 9 bases. Germline CDR1 is SNHLY and CDR2 is FYNNEI. Unmatched junction bases numbered 10, after V lost 10 bases and J lost 8 bases. This CDR3 is 13 amino acids long. The CDR3 region has the DNA TGTGCCACCTCTAGCGGGGTGCAGTCTACGCAGTATTTT. Residues: CATSSGVQSTQYF. Using reference TRBV2 and TRBJ2-3 for the parts outside the CDR3, the full variable domain is EPEVTQTPSHQVTQMGQEVILRCVPISNHLYFYWYRQILGQKVEFLVSFYNNEISEKSEIFDDQFSVERPDGSNFTLKIRSTKLEDSAMYFCATSSGVQSTQYFGPGTRLTVL.

This clonotype was seen only a few times. The chain couples TRBV7-2 to TRBJ2-2; the match to TRBD1 covers 10 bases. The V segment lost 5 bases and the J segment 5 bases; nucleotides outside the gene matches: 5. This CDR3 has 15 amino acids. The germline CDR1 and CDR2 sequences are SGHTA and FQGNSA. The DNA for the CDR3 is TGTGCCAGCAGCCGGGACAGGGGAAGAACCGGGGAGCTGTTTTTT. As protein: CASSRDRGRTGELFF.